The present T cell receptor (beta chain) was sequenced within a study of blood T cells in healthy people across ages. V trimming: 1 base; J trimming: 12 bases; junction bases outside the gene matches: 6. CDR1 and CDR2 (germline): KGHSH, LQKENI. There are 15 residues in the CDR3. For the second PCR, which ran for about 7 to 12 cycles, a sample-barcoded 5' primer and a J-beta primer mix were used. TCRdb analysed the 5' RACE reads with MiXCR anew, one entry per CDR3 protein. The repertoire includes around 870,000 distinct CDR3 sequences, 29% of them detected once, and approximately 15% sits in the top ten. Study-level points and caveats: With age, beta diversity per million T cells declined roughly linearly, significantly by about 40.

Only a few counts were recorded for this clonotype. Its antigen is still unknown. The source material was blood. V and J are TRBV18 and TRBJ1-6; 10 bases map to TRBD1. The source is a woman aged 80 or older in good health. DNA for the CDR3: TGTGCCAGCTCACCACGGGACAGGGGATTTGGACCCCTCCACTTT. It yields the protein CASSPRDRGFGPLHF.